Following are 23 T cell receptor beta chains from one sample sequenced in a study of glioma-infiltrating T cells after dendritic cell vaccination. TCRdb's copy holds only in-frame clones and misses some; the assay was immunoSEQ multiplex PCR. Seen here are roughly 87,000 clones, 75% to 90% observed once, and the top ten hold around 7%. Time point specified: after dendritic cell vaccination, including at tumor progression/relapse. This material consisted of blood, taken after dendritic cell vaccination. The receptors here all came from a human donor with glioblastoma.

As DNA, the CDR3 is TGTGCCAGTACCCCCCGGGGGAGCTCTGGAAACACCATATATTTT. The encoded protein is CASTPRGSSGNTIYF. V and J are TRBV19 and TRBJ1-3; D is possibly TRBD1 (5 bases). The CDR3 is 15 residues long. With 7 bases removed from V and 0 bases from J, the gap between germline ends came to 13 bases. Germline V lookup: CDR1 LNHDA, CDR2 SQIVND (reference sequence).

This chain uses TRBV7-8 with TRBJ1-2; 8 bases map to TRBD1. Germline values: CDR1 SGHVS, CDR2 FQNEAQ. The junction had 10 bases not matched to a gene; V was cut back by 5 bases and J by 8 bases. The CDR3 runs to 14 residues. The CDR3 is CASSHLQGEVGYTF. The CDR3 DNA reads as TGTGCCAGCAGCCACCTACAGGGGGAGGTGGGCTACACCTTC.

The chain uses TRBV4-2 and TRBJ2-4, with a weak D call TRBD2 (6 bases). The CDR3 extends over 15 amino acids. Germline CDR1 and CDR2: LGHNA and YNFKEQ. V gave up 4 bases and J gave up 7 bases, with 17 bases separating them. Written as DNA, the CDR3 is TGTGCCAGCAGCCCCCCCATGGGGACTTCCAACATTCAGTACTTC. Translation gives CASSPPMGTSNIQYF.

The genes are TRBV30 and TRBJ2-5; D may be TRBD2 (6 bases). The CDR3 is 14 amino acids. The V and J ends lost 1 base and 5 bases respectively, with 14 bases between them. The germline V gene has CDR1 GTSNPN and CDR2 SVGIG (reference sequence). CDR3 coding DNA: TGTGCCTGGAGTGACAGGAAAGGAGGGGAGACCCAGTACTTC. Translation gives CAWSDRKGGETQYF.

This rearrangement joins TRBV2 to TRBJ1-4; D possibly corresponds to TRBD1 (5 bases). Trimming stripped 4 bases from V and 4 bases from J, with 10 bases between. CDR1 is SNHLY and CDR2 is FYNNEI in the germline V gene. This CDR3 spans 14 amino acids. CDR3 amino acids: CASSGQTYNEKLFF. Written as DNA, the CDR3 is TGTGCCAGCAGTGGACAGACCTATAATGAAAAACTGTTTTTT.

The chain couples TRBV10-1 to TRBJ1-1; D remains unclear. This CDR3 has 13 residues. CDR1 and CDR2 (germline): WNHNN, SYGVQD (reference sequence). V was trimmed by 8 bases and J by 6 bases, leaving 16 bases between them. In DNA, the CDR3 is TGCGCCAGCGGGGAGGGAGGGCGGGCTGAAGCTTTCTTT. It translates to CASGEGGRAEAFF.

The gene calls are TRBV19 and TRBJ1-2, with no clear D. This CDR3 contains 12 residues. Trimming took off 6 bases at V and 5 bases at J, with 10 bases between the two ends. Germline CDR1 is LNHDA and CDR2 is SQIVND (reference sequence). The CDR3 bases are TGTGCCAGTAGGGGCTCCACTTATGGCTACACCTTC. This codes for CASRGSTYGYTF.

This clone was seen a single time. The chain is built from TRBV11-2 and TRBJ2-1; D is possibly TRBD1 (5 bases). The CDR3 runs 14 residues. V was trimmed by 5 bases and J by 6 bases, leaving 14 bases between them. Germline V lookup: CDR1 SGHAT, CDR2 FQNNGV. The CDR3: CASSRGGRVNEQFF. In DNA, the CDR3 is TGTGCCAGCAGCAGGGGCGGTCGAGTCAATGAGCAGTTCTTC.

This chain connects TRBV5-8 to TRBJ1-1; no firm D call. Germline loops: CDR1 SGHTS, CDR2 YDEGEE. V gave up 4 bases and J gave up 5 bases, with 3 bases separating them. The CDR3 is 10 residues long. The CDR3 sequence: CASSTTEAFF. CDR3 sequence (DNA): TGTGCCAGCAGCACAACTGAAGCTTTCTTT. Complete variable domain (other parts from reference TRBV5-8 and TRBJ1-1): EAGVTQSPTHLIKTRGQQATLRCSPISGHTSVYWYQQALGLGLQFLLWYDEGEERNRGNFPPRFSGRQFPNYSSELNVNALELEDSALYLCASSTTEAFFGQGTRLTVV.

This clone occurred once. The chain joins TRBV2 to TRBJ2-3; 8 bases are a match to TRBD1. With 6 bases clipped from V and 2 bases from J, the junction kept 10 bases outside the gene matches. Looked up from germline, CDR1 is SNHLY and CDR2 is FYNNEI. The CDR3 runs to 16 residues. CDR3 DNA sequence: TGTGCCAGCAGCGATAACAGGGGGACAAACACAGATACGCAGTATTTT. Protein sequence: CASSDNRGTNTDTQYF.

The chain has TRBV10-3 and TRBJ1-2; 7 nucleotides line up with TRBD1. CDR1 and CDR2 (germline): ENHRY, SYGVKD. V dropped 0 bases and J dropped 4; count of bases not matched to a gene: 8. CDR3 length: 16 residues. In DNA, the CDR3 is TGTGCCATCAGTGAGTCGAGGATGACAGGGCTCTATGGCTACACCTTC. Translated, it gives CAISESRMTGLYGYTF.

V gene TRBV11-2 combines with J gene TRBJ1-1; no firm D call. Germline V gene data show CDR1 as SGHAT and CDR2 as FQNNGV. The V end was cut by 0 bases, the J end by 1 base, with 9 bases between. This CDR3 comprises 15 residues. DNA for the CDR3: TGTGCCAGCAGCTTAGAGGCCCAATGGAACACTGAAGCTTTCTTT. Translated: CASSLEAQWNTEAFF.

The V and J genes are TRBV7-2 and TRBJ2-1; perhaps TRBD1 as D (6 bases). The CDR3 spans 14 residues. Germline V CDR1 and CDR2: SGHTA, FQGNSA. V gave up 5 bases and J gave up 6 bases, with 14 bases separating them. CDR3 bases: TGTGCCAGCAGCCCCCAACAGGGATTCAATGAGCAGTTCTTC. Its translation: CASSPQQGFNEQFF.

In its sample, this clone was seen a few times. This sequence joins TRBV7-9 and TRBJ2-7; 8 nucleotides line up with TRBD1. The CDR3 consists of 15 residues. The V gene end was trimmed by 5 bases and the J gene end by 7 bases; junction bases not matched to a gene: 13. Germline V gene sequence: CDR1 SEHNR, CDR2 FQNEAQ (reference sequence). CDR3 nucleotides: TGTGCCAGCAGCCCTCGGGGCCAGGGGGCGGGGGAGCAGTACTTC. Its translation: CASSPRGQGAGEQYF.

The sample holds many counts of this clone. The chain has TRBV6-4 and TRBJ1-2; 10 bases are a match to TRBD1. Germline V gene sequence: CDR1 MRHNA, CDR2 SNTAGT. J lost 8 bases, V lost 6 bases, and 9 bases had no gene match. This CDR3 has 14 amino acids. The CDR3 loop is CASRPTGGSGGYTF. The CDR3 DNA follows: TGTGCCAGCAGACCGACAGGGGGCTCCGGGGGCTACACCTTC.

This chain joins TRBV7-8 and TRBJ2-7, with 10 bases fitting TRBD1. The length of the CDR3 is 15 residues. Trimming removed 2 bases from V and 4 bases from J; junction bases left unmatched: 5. Germline V gene lookup returns CDR1 SGHVS and CDR2 FQNEAQ. CDR3 nucleotides: TGTGCCAGCAGCTTAACCGGGACAGGGGTTTACGAGCAGTACTTC. Translating it yields CASSLTGTGVYEQYF. Full variable domain (rest looked up from reference TRBV7-8 and TRBJ2-7): GAGVSQSPRYKVAKRGQDVALRCDPISGHVSLFWYQQALGQGPEFLTYFQNEAQLDKSGLPSDRFFAERPEGSVSTLKIQRTQQEDSAVYLCASSLTGTGVYEQYFGPGTRLTVT.

This chain joins TRBV11-3 and TRBJ2-1, with D unclear. Trimming cost V 0 bases and J 8 bases, with 14 bases left between them. The CDR3 consists of 15 residues. Germline V CDR1 and CDR2: SGHNT, YENEEA. The CDR3 coding sequence is TGTGCCAGCAGCTTAGAAAGCGCCAGTTTGGATGAGCAGTTCTTC. It specifies CASSLESASLDEQFF.

This clone has just one count. The chain carries TRBV27 and TRBJ2-1; a weak D match, TRBD2 (5 bases). Trimming took 3 bases from V and 5 from J, leaving 14 bases between them. This CDR3 has 15 amino acids. CDR1 is MNHEY and CDR2 is SMNVEV in the germline V gene (reference sequence). CDR3 amino acids: CASSLVQRPNNEQFF. CDR3 DNA sequence: TGTGCCAGCAGTTTGGTGCAGCGGCCCAACAATGAGCAGTTCTTC.

The CDR3 is CASSFGTVQETQYF. The CDR3 bases are TGTGCCAGCAGCTTCGGGACAGTTCAAGAGACCCAGTACTTC. This sequence joins TRBV7-9 and TRBJ2-5; 7 nucleotides line up with TRBD1. Germline assignment: CDR1 SEHNR and CDR2 FQNEAQ (reference sequence). V trimming: 3 bases; J trimming: 2 bases; junction bases outside the gene matches: 3. This CDR3 has 14 amino acids.

The gene calls are TRBV11-3 and TRBJ2-5, with TRBD2 as a possible D gene (6 bases). Looked up from germline, CDR1 is SGHNT and CDR2 is YENEEA. The CDR3 has 13 residues. The V gene lost 5 bases and the J gene lost 5 bases, with 12 bases spanning the gap. Here the CDR3 DNA reads TGTGCCAGCAGCCCGGGACTGTGGGAGACCCAGTACTTC. Residues: CASSPGLWETQYF. The entire variable domain, with the rest obtained from reference TRBV11-3 and TRBJ2-5, is as follows: EAGVVQSPRYKIIEKKQPVAFWCNPISGHNTLYWYLQNLGQGPELLIRYENEEAVDDSQLPKDRFSAERLKGVDSTLKIQPAELGDSAVYLCASSPGLWETQYFGPGTRLLVL.

J is TRBJ2-1 and V is TRBV11-3, with a weak D call TRBD1 (5 bases). V lost 0 bases and J 6 bases, leaving 15 bases between the germline ends. Per the germline V gene, CDR1 is SGHNT and CDR2 is YENEEA. The CDR3 is made up of 16 amino acids. The CDR3 region is CASSLDPGVGVNEQFF. CDR3 bases: TGTGCCAGCAGCTTAGATCCTGGGGTAGGGGTCAATGAGCAGTTCTTC.

CDR3 amino acids: CASSLDPTNEKLFF. CDR3 DNA: TGCGCCAGCAGCTTGGATCCGACTAATGAAAAACTGTTTTTT. The chain is built from TRBV5-1 and TRBJ1-4; no clear D. The length of the CDR3 is 14 residues. Between the trimmed V and J ends, which lost 0 bases and 2 bases, there was a span of 5 bases. In germline, CDR1 is SGHRS, CDR2 YFSETQ.

The chain joins TRBV6-1 to TRBJ1-1; D may be TRBD1 (6 bases). The CDR3 runs 13 residues. The V gene's germline CDR1 is MNHNS and CDR2 SASEGT. The V end was cut by 7 bases, the J end by 4 bases, with 13 bases between. CDR3 sequence reads: CASMAGASTEAFF. In DNA form, the CDR3 reads TGTGCCAGCATGGCAGGGGCTAGCACTGAAGCTTTCTTT.